The next 2 T cell receptor beta chains were all read from a single sample in a study of beta chain features in type 1 diabetes. The study's findings and limits: All four CD4+ subsets of Type 1 diabetes patients contained TCRB CDR3s that were moderately but significantly shorter.

Sequencing targeted expressed TCRB transcripts, as all isolated RNA had been reverse transcribed. The assay was immunoSEQ multiplex PCR, and TCRdb's table has in-frame clones only and misses some. The sample includes some 640,000 clones, about 14% of them seen just once. These receptors' targets are unknown. What was sequenced was naive CD4+ T cells from blood. The receptors shown here come from a man aged 18 to 35 with type 1 diabetes.

The chain has TRBV9 and TRBJ1-2, with D perhaps matching TRBD1 (5 bases). Germline loops: CDR1 SGDLS, CDR2 YYNGEE. The CDR3 consists of 16 residues. Deletions cut 3 bases from V and 2 bases from J, with 17 bases between. DNA for the CDR3: TGTGCCAGCAGCGCTCAGGGACCTACTTGGAACTATGGCTACACCTTC. It encodes CASSAQGPTWNYGYTF.

The chain has TRBV2 and TRBJ1-4; maybe TRBD1 (5 bases). CDR1 SNHLY and CDR2 FYNNEI come from the germline V gene. This CDR3 is 17 amino acids long. V was cut by 7 bases and J by 8 bases, with 26 bases left in between. CDR3 bases: TGTGCCAGCACCCCGAGGGGACCCCCAAGAGGGCACGAAAAACTGTTTTTT. Amino acids: CASTPRGPPRGHEKLFF.